One and the same sample provided the 15 T cell receptor beta chains below, sequenced in a study of shared clonotypes between healthy human individuals. The data were produced by immunoSEQ multiplex PCR, yet TCRdb's version contains in-frame clones alone and is incomplete. Of about 230,000 clones listed, approximately 65% are singletons. The material sequenced was memory CD4+ T cells sorted from blood. As to subset: CD45RA-negative fraction. The receptors here all came from a man under 40 in good health.

This clone was counted a few times. The chain combines TRBV18 with TRBJ1-1, with D perhaps matching TRBD1 (6 bases). V was trimmed by 0 bases and J by 1 base, leaving 9 bases between them. Germline CDR1 and CDR2: KGHSH and LQKENI. The CDR3 spans 15 residues. CDR3 bases: TGTGCCAGCTCACCACCGACAGGTGAGAACACTGAAGCTTTCTTT. Translated, it gives CASSPPTGENTEAFF.

The chain has TRBV14 and TRBJ2-5; D is undetermined. This CDR3 is built from 12 residues. V dropped 6 bases and J dropped 4 bases, with 9 bases sitting between them. Germline-derived CDR1 and CDR2 are SGHDN and FVKESK. The CDR3 sequence is CASSQFGETQYF. In nucleotides, the CDR3 is TGTGCCAGCAGTCAATTTGGAGAGACCCAGTACTTC.

This clone was seen more than once but under ten times. The V gene is TRBV20-1, the J gene TRBJ1-4, with D uncertain. The CDR3 has 11 amino acids. Trimming left V 3 bases short and J 8 bases short, with 7 bases between. CDR1 DFQATT and CDR2 SNEGSKA come from the germline V gene (reference sequence). The DNA for the CDR3 is TGCAGTGCTAGCGCTCGAGAAAAACTGTTTTTT. This codes for CSASAREKLFF.

The chain carries TRBV9 and TRBJ1-4; 8 bases agree with TRBD1. The CDR3 loop spans 14 amino acids. In germline, CDR1 is SGDLS, CDR2 YYNGEE. V lost 4 bases, J lost 6 bases, and 5 bases stayed unmatched. CDR3: CASSMTGVDEKLFF. The CDR3 nucleotides are TGTGCCAGCAGCATGACAGGGGTGGATGAAAAACTGTTTTTT.

The chain employs TRBV27 and TRBJ2-6, with D unresolved. V gave up 0 bases and J gave up 0 bases, with 12 bases separating them. CDR1 is MNHEY and CDR2 is SMNVEV in the germline V gene (reference sequence). The CDR3 has 18 amino acids. The CDR3 nucleotides are TGTGCCAGCAGTTTATCGCCGAGACTCTTCTCTGGGGCCAACGTCCTGACTTTC. Protein: CASSLSPRLFSGANVLTF.

The J gene is TRBJ2-6, the V gene TRBV7-9; D unclear. The V and J ends lost 1 base and 4 bases respectively, with 8 bases between them. The CDR3 totals 15 residues. CDR1 and CDR2 (germline): SEHNR, FQNEAQ (reference sequence). Here the CDR3 DNA reads TGTGCCAGCAGCTTAGGTAGGACCGGGGCCAACGTCCTGACTTTC. Translation: CASSLGRTGANVLTF.

Concerning this clone: A much larger clonotype is one base distant, so this may be a read error. The sample carries other DNA sequences with the same CDR3. The CDR3 loop is CASSVLQETQYF. Written as DNA, the CDR3 is TGTGCCAGCAGTGTACTCCAAGAGACCCAGTACTTC. The gene calls are TRBV2 and TRBJ2-5; D is unresolved. This CDR3 region has 12 residues. V was cut by 4 bases and J by 1 base, with 4 bases left in between. The germline V gene encodes CDR1 SNHLY and CDR2 FYNNEI.

This clone was observed a handful of times. CDR3 coding DNA: TGTGCCTGGAGTGTAGGGGTAGCGGGAGGGCCTGGTGAGCAGTTCTTC. As protein: CAWSVGVAGGPGEQFF. J is TRBJ2-1 and V is TRBV30; 11 bases fit TRBD2. V lost 0 bases, J lost 9 bases, and 10 bases stayed unmatched. CDR1 is GTSNPN and CDR2 is SVGIG in the germline V gene (reference sequence). There are 16 residues in the CDR3. Based on the CDR3 plus reference TRBV30 and TRBJ2-1, the full variable domain is SQTIHQWPATLVQPVGSPLSLECTVEGTSNPNLYWYRQAAGRGLQLLFYSVGIGQISSEVPQNLSASRPQDRQFILSSKKLLLSDSGFYLCAWSVGVAGGPGEQFFGPGTRLTVL.

The chain has TRBV11-2 and TRBJ1-1, with D unresolved. Trimming pared 0 bases from V and 4 bases from J, leaving 15 bases between. Per the germline V gene, CDR1 is SGHAT and CDR2 is FQNNGV. The CDR3 is 16 residues long. CDR3 sequence reads: CASSLEWRAPRTEAFF. CDR3 DNA: TGTGCCAGCAGCTTAGAGTGGAGGGCGCCGCGCACTGAAGCTTTCTTT.

This clone was seen many times. The chain carries TRBV2 and TRBJ1-1; the D is unclear. CDR3 size: 13 residues. V lost 5 bases to trimming and J lost 0 bases, with 7 bases between them. The V gene's germline CDR1 is SNHLY and CDR2 FYNNEI. CDR3 in amino acids: CASSTALNTEAFF. CDR3 coding DNA: TGTGCCAGCAGTACAGCGTTGAACACTGAAGCTTTCTTT.

The gene calls are TRBV28 and TRBJ1-2, with D maybe TRBD1 (5 bases). This CDR3 spans 13 amino acids. V lost 6 bases to trimming and J lost 4 bases, with 12 bases between them. The germline V gene encodes CDR1 MDHEN and CDR2 SYDVKM. Here the CDR3 reads CASSRGRAYGYTF. DNA of the CDR3: TGTGCCAGCAGCCGGGGCAGGGCCTATGGCTACACCTTC.

The sample holds many counts of this clone. The V gene is TRBV2, the J gene TRBJ1-2, with D uncertain. The V gene's germline CDR1 is SNHLY and CDR2 FYNNEI. The CDR3 extends over 13 amino acids. V shed 5 bases and J shed 2 bases, with 9 bases lying between them. The CDR3 reads CASSSDINYGYTF. The CDR3 region has the DNA TGTGCCAGCAGTTCCGACATAAACTATGGCTACACCTTC.

The rearrangement links TRBV10-3 to TRBJ2-7; D is perhaps TRBD2 (5 bases). The length of the CDR3 is 17 residues. V was trimmed by 0 bases and J by 0 bases, leaving 15 bases between them. The germline V gene encodes CDR1 ENHRY and CDR2 SYGVKD. The CDR3 DNA sequence: TGTGCCATCAGTGAGTCGATTAGCGTCATCCTCTCCTACGAGCAGTACTTC. Translated, it gives CAISESISVILSYEQYF.

CDR3 DNA sequence: TGTGCCAGCAGTGAATCGGTGACAGGGGCTGGGGAGACCCAGTACTTC. This codes for CASSESVTGAGETQYF. The V gene is TRBV6-1, the J gene TRBJ2-5; 8 bases are a match to TRBD1. V lost 2 bases, J lost 5 bases, and 10 bases stayed unmatched. This CDR3 comprises 16 residues. The germline V gene has CDR1 MNHNS and CDR2 SASEGT.

This sequence joins TRBV6-5 and TRBJ1-1; TRBD1 aligns across 7 bases. Per germline, CDR1 MNHEY and CDR2 SVGAGI. The junction had 4 bases not matched to a gene; V was cut back by 4 bases and J by 5 bases. The CDR3 contains 13 residues. CDR3 in amino acids: CASSSGGGTEAFF. CDR3 bases: TGTGCCAGCAGTTCAGGGGGAGGTACTGAAGCTTTCTTT.